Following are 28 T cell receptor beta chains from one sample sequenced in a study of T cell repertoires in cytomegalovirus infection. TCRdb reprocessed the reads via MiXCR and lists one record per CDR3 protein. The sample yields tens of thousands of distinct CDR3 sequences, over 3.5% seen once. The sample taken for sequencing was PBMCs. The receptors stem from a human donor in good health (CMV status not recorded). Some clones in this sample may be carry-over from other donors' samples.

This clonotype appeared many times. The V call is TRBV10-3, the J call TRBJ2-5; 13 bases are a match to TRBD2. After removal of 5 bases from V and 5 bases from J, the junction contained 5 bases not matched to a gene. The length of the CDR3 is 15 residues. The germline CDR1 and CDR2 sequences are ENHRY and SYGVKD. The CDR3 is CAISPGTSGEETQYF. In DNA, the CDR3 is TGTGCCATCAGTCCCGGGACTAGCGGGGAGGAGACCCAGTACTTC.

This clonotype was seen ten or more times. CDR3 coding DNA: TGTGCCAGCAGCCCCGGGACTAACGTACCCTACGAGCAGTACTTC. It translates to CASSPGTNVPYEQYF. This chain uses TRBV5-4 with TRBJ2-7; 7 bases agree with TRBD2. This CDR3 is built from 15 residues. Germline V gives CDR1 SGHNT, CDR2 YYREEE (reference sequence). Trimming took 4 bases from V and 2 from J; bases not matched to a gene: 9.

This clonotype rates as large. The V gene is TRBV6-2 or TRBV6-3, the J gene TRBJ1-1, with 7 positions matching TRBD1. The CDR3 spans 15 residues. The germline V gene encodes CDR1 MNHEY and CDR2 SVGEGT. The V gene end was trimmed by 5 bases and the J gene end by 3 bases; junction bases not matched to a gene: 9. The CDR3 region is CASSTPTGAYTEAFF. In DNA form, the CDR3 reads TGTGCCAGCAGTACACCAACAGGGGCCTACACTGAAGCTTTCTTT.

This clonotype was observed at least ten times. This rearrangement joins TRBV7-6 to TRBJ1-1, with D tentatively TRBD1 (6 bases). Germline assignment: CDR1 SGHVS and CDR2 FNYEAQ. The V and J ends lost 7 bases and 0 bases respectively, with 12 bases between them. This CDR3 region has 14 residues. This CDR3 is CASNLGQMNTEAFF. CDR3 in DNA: TGTGCCAGCAACCTTGGACAGATGAACACTGAAGCTTTCTTT.

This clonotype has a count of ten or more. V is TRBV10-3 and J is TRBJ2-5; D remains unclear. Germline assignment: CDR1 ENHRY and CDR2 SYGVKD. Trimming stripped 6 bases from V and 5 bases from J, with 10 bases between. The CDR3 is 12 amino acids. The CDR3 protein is CAIRGSYETQYF. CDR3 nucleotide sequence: TGTGCCATCAGGGGTAGCTACGAGACCCAGTACTTC.

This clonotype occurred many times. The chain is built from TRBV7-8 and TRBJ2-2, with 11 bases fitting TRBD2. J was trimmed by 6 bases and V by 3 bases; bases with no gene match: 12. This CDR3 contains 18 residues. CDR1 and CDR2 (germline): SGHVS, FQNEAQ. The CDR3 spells CASSFLGLAGGGAGELFF. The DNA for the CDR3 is TGTGCCAGCAGCTTCCTGGGGCTAGCGGGAGGTGGGGCCGGGGAGCTGTTTTTT.

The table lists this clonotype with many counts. CDR3 loop: CASSLAGSNQPQHF. CDR3 sequence (DNA): TGTGCCAGCAGTTTGGCAGGGAGCAATCAGCCCCAGCATTTT. V is TRBV28 and J is TRBJ1-5, with a weak D call TRBD1 (5 bases). The CDR3 sequence is 14 residues long. CDR1 MDHEN and CDR2 SYDVKM come from the germline V gene. The V and J ends lost 3 bases and 1 base respectively, with 7 bases between them.

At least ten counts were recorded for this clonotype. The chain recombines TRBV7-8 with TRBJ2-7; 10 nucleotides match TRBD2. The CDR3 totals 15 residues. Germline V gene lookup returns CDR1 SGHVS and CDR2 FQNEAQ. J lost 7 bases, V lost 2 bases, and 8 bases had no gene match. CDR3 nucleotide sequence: TGTGCCAGCAGCTTACGGGCTAGCGGGAGTCAGGAGCAGTACTTC. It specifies CASSLRASGSQEQYF.

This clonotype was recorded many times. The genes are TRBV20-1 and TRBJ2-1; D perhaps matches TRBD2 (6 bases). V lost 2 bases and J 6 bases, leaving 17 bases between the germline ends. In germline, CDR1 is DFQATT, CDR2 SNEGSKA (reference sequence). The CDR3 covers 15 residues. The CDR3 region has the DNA TGCAGTGCTAGACGAGAGGGGAGGCTCACCAATGAGCAGTTCTTC. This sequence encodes CSARREGRLTNEQFF.

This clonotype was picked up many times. CDR3 sequence reads: CASSPTRGSGNTIYF. Written as DNA, the CDR3 is TGTGCCAGCAGCCCCACGAGGGGCTCTGGAAACACCATATATTTT. The rearrangement uses TRBV12-3 or TRBV12-4 and TRBJ1-3; possible D gene TRBD1, 5 bases. The length of the CDR3 is 15 residues. Trimming removed 6 bases from V and 0 bases from J, with 12 bases in between.

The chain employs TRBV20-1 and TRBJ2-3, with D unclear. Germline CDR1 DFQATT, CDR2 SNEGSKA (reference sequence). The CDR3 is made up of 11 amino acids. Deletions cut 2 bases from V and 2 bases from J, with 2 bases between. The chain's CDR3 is CSARPTDTQYF. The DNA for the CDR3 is TGCAGTGCTAGACCCACAGATACGCAGTATTTT.

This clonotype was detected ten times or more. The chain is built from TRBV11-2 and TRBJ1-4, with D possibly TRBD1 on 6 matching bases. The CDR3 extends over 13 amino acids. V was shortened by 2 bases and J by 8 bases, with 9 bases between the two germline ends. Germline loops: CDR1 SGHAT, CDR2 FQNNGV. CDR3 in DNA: TGTGCCAGCAGCTTATTGACAGGAGAAAAACTGTTTTTT. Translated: CASSLLTGEKLFF.

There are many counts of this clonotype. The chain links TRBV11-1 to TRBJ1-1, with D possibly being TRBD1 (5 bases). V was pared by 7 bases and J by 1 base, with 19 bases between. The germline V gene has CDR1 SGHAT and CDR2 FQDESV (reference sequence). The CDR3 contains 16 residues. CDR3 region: CASTQGRAGKNTEAFF. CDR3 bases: TGTGCCAGCACCCAAGGCCGGGCAGGGAAGAACACTGAAGCTTTCTTT.

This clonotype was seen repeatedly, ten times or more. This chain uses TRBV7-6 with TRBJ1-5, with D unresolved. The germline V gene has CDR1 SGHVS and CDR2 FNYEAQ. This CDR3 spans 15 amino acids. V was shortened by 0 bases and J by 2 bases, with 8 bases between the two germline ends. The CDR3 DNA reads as TGTGCCAGCAGCTTAGCGGATGCAGGCAATCAGCCCCAGCATTTT. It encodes CASSLADAGNQPQHF. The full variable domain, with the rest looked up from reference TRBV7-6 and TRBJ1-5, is GAGVSQSPRYKVTKRGQDVALRCDPISGHVSLYWYRQALGQGPEFLTYFNYEAQQDKSGLPNDRFSAERPEGSISTLTIQRTEQRDSAMYRCASSLADAGNQPQHFGDGTRLSIL.

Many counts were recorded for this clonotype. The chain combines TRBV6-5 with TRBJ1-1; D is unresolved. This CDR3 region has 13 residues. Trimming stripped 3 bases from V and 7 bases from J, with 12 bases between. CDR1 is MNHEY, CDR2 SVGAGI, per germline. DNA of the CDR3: TGTGCCAGCAGTTATAATGGGATAGATGAAGCTTTCTTT. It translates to CASSYNGIDEAFF.

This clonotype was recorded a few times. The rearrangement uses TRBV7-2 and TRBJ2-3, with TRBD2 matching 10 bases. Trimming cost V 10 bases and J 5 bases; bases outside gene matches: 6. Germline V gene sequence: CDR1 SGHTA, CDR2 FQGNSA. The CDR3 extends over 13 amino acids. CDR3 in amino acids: CATKRGGRDTQYF. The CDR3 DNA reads TGTGCCACCAAGCGGGGGGGGAGAGATACGCAGTATTTT.

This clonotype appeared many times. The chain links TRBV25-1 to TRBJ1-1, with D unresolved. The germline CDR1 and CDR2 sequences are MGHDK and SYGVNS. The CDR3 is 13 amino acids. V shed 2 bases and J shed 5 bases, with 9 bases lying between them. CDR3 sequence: CASSEPHATEAFF. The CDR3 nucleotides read TGTGCCAGCAGTGAACCCCACGCGACTGAAGCTTTCTTT.

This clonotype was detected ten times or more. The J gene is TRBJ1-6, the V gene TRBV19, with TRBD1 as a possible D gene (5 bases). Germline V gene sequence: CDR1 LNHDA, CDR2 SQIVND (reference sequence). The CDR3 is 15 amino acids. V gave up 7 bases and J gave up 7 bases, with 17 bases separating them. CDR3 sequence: CASTAYGSGNSPLHF. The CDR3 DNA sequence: TGTGCCAGTACGGCGTACGGATCAGGGAATTCACCCCTCCACTTT.

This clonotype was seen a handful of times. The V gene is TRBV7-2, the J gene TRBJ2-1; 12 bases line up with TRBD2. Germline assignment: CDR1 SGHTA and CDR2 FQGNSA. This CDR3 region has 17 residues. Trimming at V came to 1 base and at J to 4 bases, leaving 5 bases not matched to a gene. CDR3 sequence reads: CASSLGLAGDHYNEQFF. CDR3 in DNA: TGTGCCAGCAGCTTAGGACTAGCGGGAGATCATTACAATGAGCAGTTCTTC.

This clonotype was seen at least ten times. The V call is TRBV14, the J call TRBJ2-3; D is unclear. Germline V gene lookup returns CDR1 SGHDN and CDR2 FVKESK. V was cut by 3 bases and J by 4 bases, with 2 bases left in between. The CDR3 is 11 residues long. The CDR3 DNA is TGTGCCAGCAGCCACGCAGATACGCAGTATTTT. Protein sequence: CASSHADTQYF.

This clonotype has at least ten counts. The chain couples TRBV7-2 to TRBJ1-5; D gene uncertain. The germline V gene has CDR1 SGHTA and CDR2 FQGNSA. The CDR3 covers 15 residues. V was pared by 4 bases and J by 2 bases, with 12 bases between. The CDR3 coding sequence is TGTGCCAGCAGCTCACCTACAGAGGGCAATCAGCCCCAGCATTTT. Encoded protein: CASSSPTEGNQPQHF. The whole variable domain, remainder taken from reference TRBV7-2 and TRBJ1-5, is GAGVSQSPSNKVTEKGKDVELRCDPISGHTALYWYRQSLGQGLEFLIYFQGNSAPDKSGLPSDRFSAERTGGSVSTLTIQRTQQEDSAVYLCASSSPTEGNQPQHFGDGTRLSIL.

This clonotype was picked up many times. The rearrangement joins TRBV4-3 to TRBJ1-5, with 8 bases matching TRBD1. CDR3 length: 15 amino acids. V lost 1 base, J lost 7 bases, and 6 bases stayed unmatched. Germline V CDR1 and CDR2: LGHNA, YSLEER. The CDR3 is CASSQGTGQEQPQHF. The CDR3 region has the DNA TGCGCCAGCAGCCAAGGGACAGGGCAGGAACAGCCCCAGCATTTT.

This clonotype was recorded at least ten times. The CDR3 here is CATYTLFRTSDSASYEQYF. CDR3 DNA sequence: TGTGCCACCTACACCCTCTTCAGGACTAGCGACTCGGCGTCCTACGAGCAGTACTTC. This chain links TRBV10-3 with TRBJ2-7, with TRBD2 matching over 9 bases. The CDR3 is 19 residues long. With V trimmed by 10 bases and J by 1 base, 23 bases remained unmatched. CDR1 ENHRY and CDR2 SYGVKD come from the germline V gene.

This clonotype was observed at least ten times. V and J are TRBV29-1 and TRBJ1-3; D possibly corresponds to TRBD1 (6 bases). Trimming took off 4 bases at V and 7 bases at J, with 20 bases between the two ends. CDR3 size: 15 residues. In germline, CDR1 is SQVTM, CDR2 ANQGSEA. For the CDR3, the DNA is TGCAGCGTTGGGGAGACAGGTCTCGGATTGAACACCATATATTTT. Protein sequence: CSVGETGLGLNTIYF.

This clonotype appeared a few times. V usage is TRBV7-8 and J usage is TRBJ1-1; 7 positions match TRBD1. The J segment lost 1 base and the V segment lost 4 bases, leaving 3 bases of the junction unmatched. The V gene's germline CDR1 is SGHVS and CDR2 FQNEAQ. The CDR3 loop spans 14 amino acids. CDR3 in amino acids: CASSSQGSNTEAFF. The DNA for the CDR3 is TGTGCCAGCAGCTCACAGGGGTCGAACACTGAAGCTTTCTTT.

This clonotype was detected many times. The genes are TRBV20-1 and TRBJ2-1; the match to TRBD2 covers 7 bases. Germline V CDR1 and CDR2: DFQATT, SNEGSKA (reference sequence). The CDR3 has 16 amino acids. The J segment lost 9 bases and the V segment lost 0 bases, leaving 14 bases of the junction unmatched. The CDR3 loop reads CSARDLLSAGVGEQFF. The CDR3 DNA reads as TGCAGTGCTAGAGATCTCCTCTCGGCGGGGGTCGGTGAGCAGTTCTTC.

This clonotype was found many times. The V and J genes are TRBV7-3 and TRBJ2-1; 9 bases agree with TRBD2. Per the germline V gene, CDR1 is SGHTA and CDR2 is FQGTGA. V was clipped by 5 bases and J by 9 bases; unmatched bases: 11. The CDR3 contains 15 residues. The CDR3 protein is CASSPLSGGKGEQFF. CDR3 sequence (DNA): TGTGCCAGCAGCCCGCTAAGCGGGGGGAAGGGTGAGCAGTTCTTC.

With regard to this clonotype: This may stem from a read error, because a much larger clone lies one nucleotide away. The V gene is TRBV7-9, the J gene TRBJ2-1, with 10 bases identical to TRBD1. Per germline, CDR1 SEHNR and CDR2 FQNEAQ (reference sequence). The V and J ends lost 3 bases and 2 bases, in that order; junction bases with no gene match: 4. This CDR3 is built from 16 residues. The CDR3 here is CASSFAGTGAYNEQFF. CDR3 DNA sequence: TGTGCCAGCAGCTTCGCCGGGACAGGGGCCTACAATGAGCAGTTCTTC.